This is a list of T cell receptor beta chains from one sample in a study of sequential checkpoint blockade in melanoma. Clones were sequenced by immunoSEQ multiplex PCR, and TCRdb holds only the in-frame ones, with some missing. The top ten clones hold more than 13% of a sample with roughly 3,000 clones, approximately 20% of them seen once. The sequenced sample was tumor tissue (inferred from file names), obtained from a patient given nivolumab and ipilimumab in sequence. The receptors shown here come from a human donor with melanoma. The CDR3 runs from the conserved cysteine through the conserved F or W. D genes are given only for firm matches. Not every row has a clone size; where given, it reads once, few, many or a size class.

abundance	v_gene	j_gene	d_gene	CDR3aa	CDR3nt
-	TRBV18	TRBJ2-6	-	CASSGQDSGANVLTF	TGTGCCAGCTCGGGCCAAGACTCTGGGGCCAACGTCCTGACTTTC
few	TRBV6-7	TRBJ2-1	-	CASSYIGEQFF	TGTGCCAGCAGCTACATAGGGGAGCAGTTCTTC
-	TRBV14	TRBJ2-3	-	CASSDLHSRTGVTDTQYF	TGTGCCAGCAGCGATCTTCACTCCAGAACGGGGGTCACAGATACGCAGTATTTT
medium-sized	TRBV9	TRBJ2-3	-	CASSEPAEATDTQYF	TGTGCCAGCAGTGAACCAGCCGAAGCCACAGATACGCAGTATTTT
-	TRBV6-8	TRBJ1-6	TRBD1	CASRPTGQGDSPLHF	TGTGCCAGCAGGCCGACAGGGCAAGGTGATTCACCCCTCCACTTT
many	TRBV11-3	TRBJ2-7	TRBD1	CASSLGQGSYGEQYF	TGTGCCAGCAGCTTAGGACAGGGAAGTTATGGCGAGCAGTACTTC
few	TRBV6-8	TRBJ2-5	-	CASNRQPQETQYF	TGTGCCAGCAATCGACAACCACAAGAGACCCAGTACTTC
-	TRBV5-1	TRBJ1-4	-	CASRGTGRVNEKLFF	TGCGCCAGCCGGGGCACGGGACGTGTTAATGAAAAACTGTTTTTT
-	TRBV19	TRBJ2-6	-	CASSSRVTKSQSRANVLTF	TGTGCCAGTAGTAGTCGGGTGACCAAATCACAAAGTCGGGCCAACGTCCTGACTTTC
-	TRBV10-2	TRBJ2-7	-	CASPIRDWDYEQYF	TGCGCCAGCCCTATCAGAGACTGGGACTACGAGCAGTACTTC
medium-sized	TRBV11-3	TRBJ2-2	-	CASSFHMGAGELFF	TGTGCCAGCAGCTTTCACATGGGAGCCGGGGAGCTGTTTTTT
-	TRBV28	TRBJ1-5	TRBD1	CASSLLQGGNQPQHF	TGTGCCAGCAGTTTATTGCAGGGGGGCAATCAGCCCCAGCATTTT
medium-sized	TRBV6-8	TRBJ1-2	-	CASSEPAGGYTF	TGTGCCAGCAGTGAGCCGGCTGGTGGCTACACCTTC
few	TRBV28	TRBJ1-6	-	CASSLSGFNNSPLHF	TGTGCCAGCAGTTTATCTGGGTTTAATAATTCACCCCTCCACTTT
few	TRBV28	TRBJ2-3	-	CASSLQSTDTQYF	TGTGCCAGCAGTTTACAAAGCACAGATACGCAGTATTTT
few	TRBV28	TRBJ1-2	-	CASSFLGKLYTF	TGTGCCAGCAGTTTTTTAGGGAAGCTATACACCTTC